This T cell receptor (beta chain) is drawn from a study of blood T cell repertoires in COVID-19. V shed 3 bases and J shed 7 bases, with 9 bases lying between them. The CDR3 is 11 amino acids. Per germline, CDR1 GTSNPN and CDR2 SVGIG (reference sequence). Authors' processing steps: It was from reference gene primer amplification that nucleated cell counts were estimated. The assay was immunoSEQ multiplex PCR, and TCRdb's table has in-frame clones only and misses some. V, J and clone size are taken as reported in that table, and D and trimming were inferred from the DNA itself. The table has about 70,000 clones, more than 70% seen once.

Source material: peripheral blood. This sequence joins TRBV30 and TRBJ1-1; D remains ambiguous. The source is a human donor in a cohort sampled during active COVID-19. This CDR3 reads CAWSAFGEAFF. CDR3 DNA sequence: TGTGCCTGGAGCGCTTTCGGTGAAGCTTTCTTT.